One sample yielded the 9 T cell receptor beta chains listed below, sequenced in a study of cytomegalovirus exposure and HLA in healthy donors. The PCR contained 60 Vbeta and 13 Jbeta primers. The protocol was immunoSEQ multiplex PCR, while the TCRdb copy is restricted to in-frame clones and leaves out a portion. The table has some 90,000 clones, about 77% seen once. The material sequenced was PBMCs. These receptors all stem from a male donor in good health and CMV-seropositive.

V gene TRBV21-1 combines with J gene TRBJ2-7; the table gives TRBD2 as D, unverified against the DNA. TRBV21-1 is labeled a pseudogene. This CDR3 region has 18 residues. The CDR3, as DNA: TGTGCCAGCAGCAACGAAACGGGGACTAGCGGCCACTCCTACGAGCAGTACTTC. Translating gives CASSNETGTSGHSYEQYF.

The chain links TRBV5-4 to TRBJ1-1; the match to TRBD1 covers 7 bases. The J segment lost 0 bases and the V segment lost 0 bases, leaving 8 bases of the junction unmatched. The germline V gene has CDR1 SGHNT and CDR2 YYREEE (reference sequence). CDR3 length: 17 amino acids. CDR3 amino acids: CASSLGQGVTMNTEAFF. CDR3 DNA: TGTGCCAGCAGCTTGGGGCAGGGGGTTACCATGAACACTGAAGCTTTCTTT.

The J gene is TRBJ1-1, the V gene TRBV10-2, with TRBD1 matching 7 bases. CDR3 size: 15 residues. The trim removed 4 bases at V and 6 bases at J, leaving 11 bases unmatched. Germline-derived CDR1 and CDR2 are WSHSY and SAAADI. This CDR3 reads CASSGSRQGVSEAFF. The CDR3 DNA follows: TGCGCCAGCAGTGGAAGCCGACAGGGAGTCTCTGAAGCTTTCTTT.

The chain couples TRBV2 to TRBJ1-2; TRBD1 aligns across 8 bases. The length of the CDR3 is 13 residues. Germline V gives CDR1 SNHLY, CDR2 FYNNEI. Trimming removed 9 bases from V and 3 bases from J; junction bases left unmatched: 6. CDR3 amino acids: CARTGQGDYGYTF. In DNA form, the CDR3 reads TGTGCCAGAACCGGACAGGGAGACTATGGCTACACCTTC.

The rearrangement uses TRBV19 and TRBJ1-1, with D unclear. This CDR3 contains 13 residues. Trimming took off 5 bases at V and 3 bases at J, with 10 bases between the two ends. Germline V gene data show CDR1 as LNHDA and CDR2 as SQIVND (reference sequence). CDR3 sequence reads: CASSSSRDTEAFF. CDR3 sequence (DNA): TGTGCCAGTAGTTCCTCGAGGGACACTGAAGCTTTCTTT.

The J gene is TRBJ2-1, the V gene TRBV5-1; 13 bases line up with TRBD2. Germline CDR1 and CDR2: SGHRS and YFSETQ. CDR3 length: 15 residues. Trimming removed 2 bases from V and 10 bases from J; junction bases left unmatched: 6. CDR3 amino acids: CASSLLAGGLYEQFF. CDR3 DNA: TGCGCCAGCAGCTTACTAGCGGGGGGGCTTTACGAGCAGTTCTTC.

The chain links TRBV10-1 to TRBJ2-7; a possible D gene is TRBD1 (5 bases). V lost 3 bases, J lost 0 bases, and 12 bases lay in between. This CDR3 is 15 amino acids long. Germline values: CDR1 WNHNN, CDR2 SYGVQD (reference sequence). CDR3 sequence reads: CASSDLRVSSYEQYF. The DNA of the CDR3 is TGCGCCAGCAGTGATCTCAGGGTAAGCTCCTACGAGCAGTACTTC.

This clone was seen only a few times. The chain couples TRBV30 to TRBJ2-1, with 9 bases fitting TRBD2. The V segment lost 7 bases and the J segment 8 bases; nucleotides outside the gene matches: 9. Germline V gene data show CDR1 as GTSNPN and CDR2 as SVGIG (reference sequence). The CDR3 is made up of 13 amino acids. The CDR3 loop is CASRGGRAYEQFF. The DNA for the CDR3 is TGTGCCTCCCGGGGCGGGAGGGCATATGAGCAGTTCTTC.

This sequence joins TRBV28 and TRBJ2-1; maybe TRBD2 (5 bases). V was shortened by 5 bases and J by 7 bases, with 12 bases between the two germline ends. CDR1 is MDHEN, CDR2 SYDVKM, per germline. The CDR3 contains 13 residues. The chain's CDR3 is CASSKLGVNEQFF. Written as DNA, the CDR3 is TGTGCCAGCAGTAAGCTCGGGGTTAATGAGCAGTTCTTC.